The 17 T cell receptor beta chains presented below share a single source sample, sequenced in a study of shared clonotypes between healthy human individuals. Assay used: immunoSEQ multiplex PCR; TCRdb lists only in-frame clones, some missing. This sample carries a few million clones, roughly 93% of them seen once, and the ten largest clones take under 2%. Cells designated naive CD8 were CD45RO-negative and were positively selected for CCR7, with terminally differentiated effector memory CD45RA+ cells excluded. Sequences were obtained from naive CD8+ T cells from PBMCs. These receptors originate from a man younger than 30 in good health. Some clones in this sample may be carry-over from other donors' samples.

In DNA form, the CDR3 reads TGTGCCATCAGCACTGGGGCGGGAGCGGATGAGCAGTTCTTC. This gives the protein CAISTGAGADEQFF. The V call is TRBV10-3, the J call TRBJ2-1; 7 bases line up with TRBD2. Germline loops: CDR1 ENHRY, CDR2 SYGVKD. V shed 6 bases, J shed 8 bases, and the junction held 10 bases outside the gene matches. This CDR3 is 14 amino acids long.

The genes are TRBV7-9 and TRBJ1-5, with D unclear. Germline loops: CDR1 SEHNR, CDR2 FQNEAQ (reference sequence). The CDR3 is 12 amino acids. V was trimmed by 4 bases and J by 7 bases, leaving 8 bases between them. The CDR3 protein is CASSSFNQPQHF. In DNA, the CDR3 is TGTGCCAGCAGCTCCTTTAACCAGCCCCAGCATTTT.

The table lists this clone with a few counts. Within the sample, other DNA sequences also encode this same CDR3. CDR3 sequence reads: CASSLGLGNQPQHF. CDR3 sequence (DNA): TGTGCCAGCAGCTTGGGGTTAGGCAATCAGCCCCAGCATTTT. V gene TRBV7-6 combines with J gene TRBJ1-5; D is ambiguous. CDR1 and CDR2 from the germline V gene are SGHVS and FNYEAQ. The CDR3 is 14 amino acids. The V end was cut by 3 bases, the J end by 2 bases, with 8 bases between.

This chain links TRBV6-5 with TRBJ2-5; 8 bases line up with TRBD2. The CDR3 length is 13 residues. Germline loops: CDR1 MNHEY, CDR2 SVGAGI. The CDR3, as DNA: TGTGCTACGCAGCGGGAGTTTGGGGAGACCCAGTACTTC. It codes for CATQREFGETQYF.

This chain connects TRBV11-3 to TRBJ2-2; weak D call: TRBD2 (5 bases). The V end was cut by 3 bases, the J end by 4 bases, with 12 bases between. This CDR3 spans 15 amino acids. Germline V gene sequence: CDR1 SGHNT, CDR2 YENEEA. CDR3 DNA: TGTGCCAGCAGCTTTGGGCGACTACCCACCGGGGAGCTGTTTTTT. Protein product: CASSFGRLPTGELFF.

V gene TRBV28 combines with J gene TRBJ1-2; D perhaps matches TRBD1 (5 bases). In germline, CDR1 is MDHEN, CDR2 SYDVKM. The CDR3 consists of 14 residues. Trimming removed 5 bases from V and 7 bases from J, with 17 bases in between. The CDR3 DNA is TGTGCCAGCAGTCGGATGGACAACCGGGGTGGCTACACCTTC. Translated: CASSRMDNRGGYTF.

This clone has a single count. V is TRBV7-9 and J is TRBJ2-6; D perhaps matches TRBD2 (5 bases). There are 16 residues in the CDR3. V lost 8 bases, J lost 2 bases, and 16 bases lay in between. From germline, CDR1 is SEHNR and CDR2 FQNEAQ (reference sequence). CDR3 nucleotides: TGTGCCAGCGCGCCTTTTGAGAGGGCTGGGGCCAACGTCCTGACTTTC. It yields the protein CASAPFERAGANVLTF.

This chain connects TRBV5-4 to TRBJ1-2, with 7 nucleotides matching TRBD1. This CDR3 has 14 residues. V gave up 4 bases and J gave up 0 bases; unmatched junction bases: 3. CDR1 is SGHNT and CDR2 is YYREEE in the germline V gene (reference sequence). The CDR3 region has the DNA TGTGCCAGCAGCCGGGGGACAGCTAACTATGGCTACACCTTC. Protein product: CASSRGTANYGYTF. Using reference TRBV5-4 and TRBJ1-2 for the parts outside the CDR3, the full variable domain is ETGVTQSPTHLIKTRGQQVTLRCSSQSGHNTVSWYQQALGQGPQFIFQYYREEENGRGNFPPRFSGLQFPNYSSELNVNALELDDSALYLCASSRGTANYGYTFGSGTRLTVV.

V usage is TRBV5-1 and J usage is TRBJ2-1; maybe TRBD2 (5 bases). In germline, CDR1 is SGHRS, CDR2 YFSETQ. The CDR3 spans 13 residues. Trimming removed 5 bases at V and 3 bases at J, with 9 bases between. CDR3 residues: CASSPGNYNEQFF. CDR3 bases: TGCGCCAGCAGTCCCGGGAACTACAATGAGCAGTTCTTC.

The V call is TRBV4-3, the J call TRBJ1-1, with a possible D match to TRBD1 (5 bases). The germline V gene encodes CDR1 LGHNA and CDR2 YSLEER. Trimming stripped 5 bases from V and 4 bases from J, with 14 bases between. The CDR3 has 14 residues. The CDR3 nucleotides are TGCGCCAGCAGCTTACGAGGCGGGGGCACTGAAGCTTTCTTT. Its protein product is CASSLRGGGTEAFF.

The rearrangement links TRBV7-9 to TRBJ2-5, with a possible D match to TRBD2 (5 bases). Trimming removed 4 bases from V and 4 bases from J, with 13 bases in between. Looked up from germline, CDR1 is SEHNR and CDR2 is FQNEAQ (reference sequence). The CDR3 length is 14 residues. The CDR3 loop reads CASSSRPSRETQYF. CDR3 nucleotide sequence: TGTGCCAGCAGCTCACGGCCTAGCAGAGAGACCCAGTACTTC.

This chain connects TRBV7-9 to TRBJ1-1; D not certain. The CDR3 loop spans 15 amino acids. Germline lookup yields CDR1 SEHNR and CDR2 FQNEAQ (reference sequence). Trimming shortened V by 10 bases and J by 0 bases, and 18 bases separated the two germline ends. This CDR3 reads CATFYADTMNTEAFF. Here the CDR3 DNA reads TGTGCCACCTTTTATGCAGACACTATGAACACTGAAGCTTTCTTT. Supplemented by reference TRBV7-9 and TRBJ1-1, the full variable domain reads DTGVSQNPRHKITKRGQNVTFRCDPISEHNRLYWYRQTLGQGPEFLTYFQNEAQLEKSRLLSDRFSAERPKGSFSTLEIQRTEQGDSAMYLCATFYADTMNTEAFFGQGTRLTVV.

The genes are TRBV27 and TRBJ2-4; a possible D gene is TRBD1 (5 bases). Germline V gives CDR1 MNHEY, CDR2 SMNVEV (reference sequence). V lost 4 bases and J 3 bases, leaving 16 bases between the germline ends. The CDR3 covers 16 residues. The CDR3 DNA reads TGTGCCAGCAGTTCAACCCCAGGGTTGGTCAAAAACATTCAGTACTTC. Amino acid sequence: CASSSTPGLVKNIQYF.

The chain recombines TRBV19 with TRBJ1-1; TRBD1 agrees at 8 bases. This CDR3 comprises 13 residues. Trimming took 10 bases from V and 4 from J; bases not matched to a gene: 8. CDR1 and CDR2 (germline): LNHDA, SQIVND (reference sequence). The CDR3 loop reads CATSDRGGTEAFF. The CDR3 DNA follows: TGTGCCACATCCGACAGGGGTGGCACTGAAGCTTTCTTT.

The chain couples TRBV4-1 to TRBJ1-6; TRBD1 agrees at 7 bases. The trim removed 1 base at V and 3 bases at J, leaving 3 bases unmatched. The CDR3 extends over 16 amino acids. Germline V gene data show CDR1 as MGHRA and CDR2 as YSYEKL. The CDR3 reads CASSQVTGDYNSPLHF. The DNA for the CDR3 is TGCGCCAGCAGCCAAGTCACAGGGGACTATAATTCACCCCTCCACTTT.

The chain links TRBV7-2 to TRBJ2-1; possible D gene TRBD2, 5 bases. Germline V gene lookup returns CDR1 SGHTA and CDR2 FQGNSA. The V end lost 0 bases, the J end lost 0 bases, and 27 bases lay between the germline ends. The CDR3 totals 22 residues. The CDR3 DNA follows: TGTGCCAGCAGCTTAGCGATCCGATCCGGGAAACTAAATATACTCTCCTACAATGAGCAGTTCTTC. It is translated as CASSLAIRSGKLNILSYNEQFF. Supplemented by reference TRBV7-2 and TRBJ2-1, the full variable domain reads GAGVSQSPSNKVTEKGKDVELRCDPISGHTALYWYRQSLGQGLEFLIYFQGNSAPDKSGLPSDRFSAERTGGSVSTLTIQRTQQEDSAVYLCASSLAIRSGKLNILSYNEQFFGPGTRLTVL.

This chain links TRBV7-9 with TRBJ2-1; no clear D. Trimming stripped 2 bases from V and 5 bases from J, with 13 bases between. Germline V gives CDR1 SEHNR, CDR2 FQNEAQ (reference sequence). The CDR3 is 15 amino acids. The CDR3 protein is CASSLKGASNNEQFF. CDR3 bases: TGTGCCAGCAGCTTAAAAGGAGCATCCAACAATGAGCAGTTCTTC.